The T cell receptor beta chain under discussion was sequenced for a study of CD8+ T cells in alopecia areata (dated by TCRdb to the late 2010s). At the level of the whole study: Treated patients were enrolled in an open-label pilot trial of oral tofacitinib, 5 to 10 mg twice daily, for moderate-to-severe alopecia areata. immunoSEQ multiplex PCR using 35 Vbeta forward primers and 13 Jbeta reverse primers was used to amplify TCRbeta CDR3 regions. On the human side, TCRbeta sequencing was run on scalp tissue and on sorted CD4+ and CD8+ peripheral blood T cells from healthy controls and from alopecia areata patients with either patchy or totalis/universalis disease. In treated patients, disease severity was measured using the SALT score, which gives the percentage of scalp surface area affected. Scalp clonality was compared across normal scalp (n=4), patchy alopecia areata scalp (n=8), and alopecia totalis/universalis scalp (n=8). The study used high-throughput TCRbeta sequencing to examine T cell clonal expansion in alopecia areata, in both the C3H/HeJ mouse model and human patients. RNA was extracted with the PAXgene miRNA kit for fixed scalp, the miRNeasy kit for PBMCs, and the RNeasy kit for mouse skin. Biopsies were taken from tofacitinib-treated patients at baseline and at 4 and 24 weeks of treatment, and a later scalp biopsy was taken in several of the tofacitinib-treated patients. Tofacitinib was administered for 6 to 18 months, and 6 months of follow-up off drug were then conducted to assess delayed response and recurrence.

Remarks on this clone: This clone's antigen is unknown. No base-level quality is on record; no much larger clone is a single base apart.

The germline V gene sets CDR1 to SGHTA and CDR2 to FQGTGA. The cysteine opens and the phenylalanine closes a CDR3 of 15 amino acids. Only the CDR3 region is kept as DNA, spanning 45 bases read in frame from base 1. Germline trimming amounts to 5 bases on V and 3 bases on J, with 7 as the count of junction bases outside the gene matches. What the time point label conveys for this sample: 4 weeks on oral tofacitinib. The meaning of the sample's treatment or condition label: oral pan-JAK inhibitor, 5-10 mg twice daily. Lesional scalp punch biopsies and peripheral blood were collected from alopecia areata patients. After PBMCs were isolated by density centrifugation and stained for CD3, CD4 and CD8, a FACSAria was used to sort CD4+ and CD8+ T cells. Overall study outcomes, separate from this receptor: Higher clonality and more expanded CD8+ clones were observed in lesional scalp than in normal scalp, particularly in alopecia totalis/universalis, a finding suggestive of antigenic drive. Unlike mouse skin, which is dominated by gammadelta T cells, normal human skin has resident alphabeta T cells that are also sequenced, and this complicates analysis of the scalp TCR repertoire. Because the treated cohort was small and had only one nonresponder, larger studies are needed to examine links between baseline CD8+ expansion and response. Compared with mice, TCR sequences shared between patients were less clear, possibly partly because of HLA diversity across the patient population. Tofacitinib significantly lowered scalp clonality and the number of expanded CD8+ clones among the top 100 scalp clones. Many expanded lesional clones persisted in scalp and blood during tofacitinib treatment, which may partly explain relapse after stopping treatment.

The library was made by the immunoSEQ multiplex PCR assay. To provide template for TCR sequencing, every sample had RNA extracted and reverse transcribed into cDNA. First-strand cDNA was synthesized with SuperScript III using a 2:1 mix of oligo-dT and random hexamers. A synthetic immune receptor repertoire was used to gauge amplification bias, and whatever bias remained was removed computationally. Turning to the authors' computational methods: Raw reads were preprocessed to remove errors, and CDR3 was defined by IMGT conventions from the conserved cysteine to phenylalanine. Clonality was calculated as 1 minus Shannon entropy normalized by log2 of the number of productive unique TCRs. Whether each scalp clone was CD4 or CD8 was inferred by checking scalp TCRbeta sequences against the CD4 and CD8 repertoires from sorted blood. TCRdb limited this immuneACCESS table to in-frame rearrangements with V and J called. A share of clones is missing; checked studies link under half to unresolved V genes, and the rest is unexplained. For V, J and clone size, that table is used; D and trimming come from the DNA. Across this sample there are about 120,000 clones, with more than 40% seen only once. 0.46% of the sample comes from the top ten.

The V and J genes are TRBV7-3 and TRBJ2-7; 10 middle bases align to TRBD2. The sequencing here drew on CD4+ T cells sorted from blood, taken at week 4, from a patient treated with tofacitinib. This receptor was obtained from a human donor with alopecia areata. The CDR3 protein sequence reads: CASSILAGADYEQYF. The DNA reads TGTGCCAGCAGCATTCTAGCGGGAGCTGACTACGAGCAGTACTTC.